The present T cell receptor (beta chain) was sequenced within a study of beta chain features in type 1 diabetes. Losses at the gene ends were 5 bases for V and 5 bases for J; bases not matched to a gene: 13. The germline V gene has CDR1 LNHNV and CDR2 YYDKDF (reference sequence). This CDR3 spans 16 amino acids. The entirety of the isolated RNA underwent reverse transcription, so expressed TCRB transcripts were sequenced. Only in-frame clones appear in the TCRdb table, and some are missing; sequencing was by immunoSEQ multiplex PCR. The sample records around 400,000 clones, about 14% being singletons.

What was sequenced was naive CD4+ T cells from blood. The chain uses TRBV15 and TRBJ2-7; 9 bases line up with TRBD2. This receptor was taken from a woman in her late teens or twenties in good health. CDR3 in amino acids: CATSDPEGLAIHEQYF. The CDR3 coding sequence is TGTGCCACCAGCGACCCGGAGGGACTAGCAATCCACGAGCAGTACTTC.